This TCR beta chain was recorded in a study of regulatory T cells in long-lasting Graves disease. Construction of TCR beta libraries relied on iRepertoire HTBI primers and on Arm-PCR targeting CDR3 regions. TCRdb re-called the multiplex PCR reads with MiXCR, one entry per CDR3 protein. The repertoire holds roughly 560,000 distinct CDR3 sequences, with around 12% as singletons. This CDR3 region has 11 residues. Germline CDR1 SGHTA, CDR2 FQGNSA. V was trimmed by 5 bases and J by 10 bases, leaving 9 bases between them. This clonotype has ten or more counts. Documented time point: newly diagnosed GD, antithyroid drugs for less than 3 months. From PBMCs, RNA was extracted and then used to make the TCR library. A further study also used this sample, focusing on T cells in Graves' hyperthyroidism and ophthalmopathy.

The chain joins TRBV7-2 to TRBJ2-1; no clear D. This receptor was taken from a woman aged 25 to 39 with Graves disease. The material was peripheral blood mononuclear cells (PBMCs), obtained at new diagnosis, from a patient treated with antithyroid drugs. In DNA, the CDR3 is TGTGCCAGCAGCATTATGGTCGAGCAGTTCTTC. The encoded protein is CASSIMVEQFF.